This T cell receptor beta chain was retrieved from a study of shared T cell receptors in the human thymus. Libraries were prepared by immunoSEQ multiplex PCR; TCRdb keeps only in-frame clonotypes and omits some of them. The sample shows 700,000 or so clones, roughly 88% of them seen only once. In germline, CDR1 is SGHVS, CDR2 FNYEAQ. Unmatched junction bases numbered 9, after V lost 3 bases and J lost 2 bases. The CDR3 covers 17 residues. In addition, the sample was reused for a study of human thymus T cells. That investigation notes: Corrective cardiac operations yielded the resected thymus tissue. Thymic and blood repertoires appeared to carry a bias in their V and J gene usage. What related research reported was that thymic repertoires overlapped highly among unrelated individuals.

This TCR was sampled from a girl under two years old with a congenital heart defect. The J gene is TRBJ2-3, the V gene TRBV7-6; 9 bases agree with TRBD2. Material for sequencing was thymocytes. CDR3 protein: CASSLSLGGGATDTQYF. In DNA form, the CDR3 reads TGTGCCAGCAGCTTGTCCCTCGGCGGGGGGGCCACAGATACGCAGTATTTT.